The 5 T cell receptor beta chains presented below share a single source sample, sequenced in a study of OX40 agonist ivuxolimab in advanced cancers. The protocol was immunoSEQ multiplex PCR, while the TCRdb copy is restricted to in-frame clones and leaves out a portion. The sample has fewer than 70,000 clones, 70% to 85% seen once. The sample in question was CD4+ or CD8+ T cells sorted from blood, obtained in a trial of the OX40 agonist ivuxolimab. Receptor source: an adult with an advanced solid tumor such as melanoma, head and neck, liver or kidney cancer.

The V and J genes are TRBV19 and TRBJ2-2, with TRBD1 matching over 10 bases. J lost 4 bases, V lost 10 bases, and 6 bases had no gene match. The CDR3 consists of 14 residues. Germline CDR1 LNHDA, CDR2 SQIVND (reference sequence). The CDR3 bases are TGTGCCACAAGGGGGACAGGGGCCACCGGGGAGCTGTTTTTT. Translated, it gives CATRGTGATGELFF.

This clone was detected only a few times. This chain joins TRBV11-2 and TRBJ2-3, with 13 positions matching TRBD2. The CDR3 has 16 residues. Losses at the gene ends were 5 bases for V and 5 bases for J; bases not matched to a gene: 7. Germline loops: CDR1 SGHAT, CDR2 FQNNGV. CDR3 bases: TGTGCCAGCAGCCCCCGACTAGCGGGGGGTCTAGATACGCAGTATTTT. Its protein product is CASSPRLAGGLDTQYF.

The CDR3 protein is CAISDTTHVAGANVLTF. The CDR3 nucleotides are TGTGCCATCAGTGATACCACCCACGTGGCTGGGGCCAACGTCCTGACTTTC. This chain uses TRBV10-3 with TRBJ2-6; D gene unclear. Trimming removed 3 bases from V and 2 bases from J, with 14 bases in between. This CDR3 has 17 residues. Germline V CDR1 and CDR2: ENHRY, SYGVKD.

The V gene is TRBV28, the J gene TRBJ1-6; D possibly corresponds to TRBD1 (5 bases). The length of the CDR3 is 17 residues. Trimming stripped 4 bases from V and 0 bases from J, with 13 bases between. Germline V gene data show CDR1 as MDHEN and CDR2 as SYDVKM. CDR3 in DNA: TGTGCCAGCAGTTCCCCGGGACGTAACTCCTATAATTCACCCCTCCACTTT. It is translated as CASSSPGRNSYNSPLHF. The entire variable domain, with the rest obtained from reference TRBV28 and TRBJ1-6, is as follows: DVKVTQSSRYLVKRTGEKVFLECVQDMDHENMFWYRQDPGLGLRLIYFSYDVKMKEKGDIPEGYSVSREKKERFSLILESASTNQTSMYLCASSSPGRNSYNSPLHFGNGTRLTVT.

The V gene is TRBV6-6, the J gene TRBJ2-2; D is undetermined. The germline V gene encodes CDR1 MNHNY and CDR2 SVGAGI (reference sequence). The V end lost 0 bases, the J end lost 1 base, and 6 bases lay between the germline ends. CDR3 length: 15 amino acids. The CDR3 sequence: CASSYSLQNTGELFF. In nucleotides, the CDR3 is TGTGCCAGCAGTTACTCTTTGCAGAACACCGGGGAGCTGTTTTTT.